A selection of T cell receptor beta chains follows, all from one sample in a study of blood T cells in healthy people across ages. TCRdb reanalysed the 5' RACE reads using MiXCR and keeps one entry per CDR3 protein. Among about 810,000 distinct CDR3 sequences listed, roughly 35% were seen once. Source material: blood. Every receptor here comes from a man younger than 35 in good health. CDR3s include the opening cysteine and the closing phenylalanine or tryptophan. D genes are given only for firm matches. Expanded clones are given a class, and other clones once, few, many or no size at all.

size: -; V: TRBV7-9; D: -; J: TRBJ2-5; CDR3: CASSLDLRLGETQYF; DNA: TGTGCCAGCAGCTTAGATTTGAGGCTGGGTGAGACCCAGTACTTC
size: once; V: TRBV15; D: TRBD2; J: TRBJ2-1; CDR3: CAASRWPGGNSYNEQFF; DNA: TGTGCCGCCAGCAGGTGGCCGGGAGGGAATAGTTACAATGAGCAGTTCTTC
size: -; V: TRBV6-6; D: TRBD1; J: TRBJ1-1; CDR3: CASSHGDSLNTEAFF; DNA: TGTGCCAGCAGTCACGGGGACAGCTTGAACACTGAAGCTTTCTTT
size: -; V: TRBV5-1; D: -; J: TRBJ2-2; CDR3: CASSFRQDGTGELFF; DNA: TGCGCCAGCAGCTTTAGACAGGACGGCACCGGGGAGCTGTTTTTT
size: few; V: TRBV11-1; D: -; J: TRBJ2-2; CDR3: CASSRPGNTGELFF; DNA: TGTGCCAGCAGCCGCCCAGGGAACACCGGGGAGCTGTTTTTT
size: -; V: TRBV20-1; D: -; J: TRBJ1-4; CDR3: CSARDRRGGTNEKLFF; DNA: TGCAGTGCTAGAGACCGCCGAGGGGGAACTAATGAAAAACTGTTTTTT
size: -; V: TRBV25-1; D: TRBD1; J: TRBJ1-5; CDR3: CASTQTGFNQPQHF; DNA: TGTGCCAGCACCCAGACAGGGTTCAATCAGCCCCAGCATTTT
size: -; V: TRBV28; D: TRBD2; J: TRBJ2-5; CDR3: CASSLSSGSEETQYF; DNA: TGTGCCAGCAGTTTGTCTAGCGGGAGTGAAGAGACCCAGTACTTC
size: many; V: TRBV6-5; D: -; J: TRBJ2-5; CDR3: CASSRTRASGKQYF; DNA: TGTGCCAGCAGTAGAACCAGGGCCTCGGGAAAGCAGTACTTC
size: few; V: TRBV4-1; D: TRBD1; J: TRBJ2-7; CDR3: CASSQVGTGQAYNEQYF; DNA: TGCGCCAGCAGCCAAGTGGGGACAGGGCAGGCCTACAATGAGCAGTACTTC
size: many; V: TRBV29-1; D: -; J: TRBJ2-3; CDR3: CSVWGLLSDTQYF; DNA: TGCAGCGTGTGGGGGCTGTTATCAGATACGCAGTATTTT
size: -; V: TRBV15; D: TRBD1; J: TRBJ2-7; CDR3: CATSRERARDRVLLDEQYF; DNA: TGTGCCACCAGCAGAGAGAGAGCCCGTGACAGGGTCCTTCTGGACGAGCAGTACTTC
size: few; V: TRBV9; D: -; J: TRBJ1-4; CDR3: CASSVGAATNEKLFF; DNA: TGTGCCAGCAGCGTAGGGGCAGCAACTAATGAAAAACTGTTTTTT
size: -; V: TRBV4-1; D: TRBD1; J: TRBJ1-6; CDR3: CASSQSGTGDNSPLHF; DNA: TGCGCCAGCAGCCAATCCGGGACAGGGGATAATTCACCCCTCCACTTT
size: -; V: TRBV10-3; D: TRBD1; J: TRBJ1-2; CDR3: CAISDTTGTYGYTF; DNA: TGTGCCATCAGTGATACGACAGGGACCTATGGCTACACCTTC
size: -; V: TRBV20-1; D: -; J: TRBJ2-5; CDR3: CSALLRGGNSYNEQYF; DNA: TGCAGTGCCCTTCTCCGAGGGGGGAATTCCTACAATGAGCAGTACTTC
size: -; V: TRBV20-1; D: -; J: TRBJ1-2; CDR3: CRARTLHLRGEHNYGYTF; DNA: TGCCGTGCTAGAACCCTCCATCTCCGAGGGGAACATAACTATGGCTACACCTTC
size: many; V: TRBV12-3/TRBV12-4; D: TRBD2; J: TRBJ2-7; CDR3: CASSRSSGGASEQYF; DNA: TGTGCCAGCAGTCGTTCTAGCGGGGGGGCGTCCGAGCAGTACTTC
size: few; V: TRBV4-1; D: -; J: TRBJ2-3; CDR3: CANSQVGGQDTDTQYF; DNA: TGCGCCAACAGCCAAGTCGGGGGGCAGGACACAGATACGCAGTATTTT
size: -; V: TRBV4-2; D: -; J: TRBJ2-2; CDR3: CASSQELVMLAGELFF; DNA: TGTGCCAGCAGCCAAGAATTGGTCATGCTGGCCGGGGAGCTGTTTTTT
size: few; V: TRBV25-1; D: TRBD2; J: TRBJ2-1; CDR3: CASSGRLAGEEQFF; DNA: TGTGCCAGCAGTGGCCGACTAGCGGGGGAAGAGCAGTTCTTC
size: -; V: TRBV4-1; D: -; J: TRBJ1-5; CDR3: CASSSQGGLGSNQPQHF; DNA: TGCGCCAGCAGCTCCCAGGGAGGATTGGGAAGCAATCAGCCCCAGCATTTT
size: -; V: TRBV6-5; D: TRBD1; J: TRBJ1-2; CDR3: CASSYSRGQGNYGYTF; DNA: TGTGCCAGCAGTTACTCGCGGGGACAGGGTAACTATGGCTACACCTTC
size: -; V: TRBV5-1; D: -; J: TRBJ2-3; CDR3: CASSSWDSTDTQYF; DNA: TGCGCCAGCAGCTCCTGGGACTCGACAGATACGCAGTATTTT
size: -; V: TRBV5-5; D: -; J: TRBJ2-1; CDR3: CASSLVGGHNERFF; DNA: TGTGCCAGCAGCTTGGTAGGAGGGCACAATGAGCGGTTCTTC
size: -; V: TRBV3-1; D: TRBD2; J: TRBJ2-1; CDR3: CASIGVAGGYYNEQFF; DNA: TGTGCCAGCATTGGTGTAGCGGGGGGTTACTACAATGAGCAGTTCTTC
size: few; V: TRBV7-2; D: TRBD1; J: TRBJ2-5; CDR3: CASSTYRGQETQYF; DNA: TGTGCCAGCAGTACTTACAGGGGGCAAGAGACCCAGTACTTC
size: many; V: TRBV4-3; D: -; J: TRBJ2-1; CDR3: CASSPLPGQIYNEQFF; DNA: TGCGCCAGCAGCCCCCTCCCAGGGCAGATATACAATGAGCAGTTCTTC
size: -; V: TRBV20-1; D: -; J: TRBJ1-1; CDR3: CSARSSGNTEAFF; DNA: TGCAGTGCTAGGTCGTCAGGGAACACTGAAGCTTTCTTT
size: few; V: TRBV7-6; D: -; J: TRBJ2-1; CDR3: CASSPGAREQFF; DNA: TGTGCCAGCAGCCCAGGGGCTCGGGAGCAGTTCTTC
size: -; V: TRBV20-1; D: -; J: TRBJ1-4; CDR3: CSARGRTQETEKLFF; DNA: TGCAGTGCCAGAGGTAGGACCCAGGAGACCGAAAAACTGTTTTTT
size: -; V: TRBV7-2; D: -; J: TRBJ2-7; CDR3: CASSLVGDTVYEQYF; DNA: TGTGCCAGCAGCTTAGTGGGGGATACGGTCTACGAGCAGTACTTC
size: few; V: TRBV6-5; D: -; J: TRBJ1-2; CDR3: CASSYVGISSGGDGYTF; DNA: TGTGCCAGCAGTTACGTGGGTATTTCCTCCGGAGGGGATGGCTACACCTTC
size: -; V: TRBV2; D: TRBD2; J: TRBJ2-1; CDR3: CASGKRGLVLNKQFF; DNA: TGTGCCAGCGGGAAGAGGGGACTAGTCTTGAATAAGCAGTTCTTC
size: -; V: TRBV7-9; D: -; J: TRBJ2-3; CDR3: CASSLGSDIHTDTQYF; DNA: TGTGCCAGCAGCTTAGGGTCGGACATACACACAGATACGCAGTATTTT
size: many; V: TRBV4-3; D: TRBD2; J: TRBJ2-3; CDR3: CASSRETSGVTDTQYF; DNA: TGCGCCAGCAGCCGAGAGACTAGCGGGGTCACAGATACGCAGTATTTT
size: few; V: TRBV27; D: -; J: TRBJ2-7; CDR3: CASSFIPLAPSDSYEQYF; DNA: TGTGCCAGCAGTTTTATCCCGTTAGCGCCCTCCGACTCCTACGAGCAGTACTTC
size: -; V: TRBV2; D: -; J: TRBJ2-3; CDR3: CASSDLGARSTDTQYF; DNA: TGTGCCAGCAGTGACTTAGGGGCGCGTAGCACAGATACGCAGTATTTT
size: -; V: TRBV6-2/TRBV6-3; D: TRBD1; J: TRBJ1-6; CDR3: CASSSGQALSAHF; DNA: TGTGCCAGCAGTTCCGGACAGGCGCTTTCGGCCCACTTT
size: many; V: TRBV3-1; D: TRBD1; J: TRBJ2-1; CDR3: CASSPGQGRDEQFF; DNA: TGTGCCAGCAGCCCAGGACAGGGGAGAGATGAGCAGTTCTTC
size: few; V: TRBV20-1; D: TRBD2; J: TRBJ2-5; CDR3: CSARITSAQETQYF; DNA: TGCAGTGCTAGGATAACTAGCGCCCAAGAGACCCAGTACTTC
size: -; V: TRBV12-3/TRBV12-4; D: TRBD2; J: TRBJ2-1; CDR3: CASTRLAGAPHEQFF; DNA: TGTGCCAGCACCCGACTAGCGGGGGCCCCCCATGAGCAGTTCTTC
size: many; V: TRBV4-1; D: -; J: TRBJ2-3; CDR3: CASSQVITASTDTQYF; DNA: TGCGCCAGCAGCCAAGTTATTACTGCTAGCACAGATACGCAGTATTTT
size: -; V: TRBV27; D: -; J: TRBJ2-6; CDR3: CASSLTGKANVLTF; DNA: TGTGCCAGCAGTTTAACAGGGAAGGCCAACGTCCTGACTTTC
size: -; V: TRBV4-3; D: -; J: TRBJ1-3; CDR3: CASSRDFKGSGNTIYF; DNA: TGCGCCAGCAGCCGGGACTTTAAGGGATCCGGAAACACCATATATTTT
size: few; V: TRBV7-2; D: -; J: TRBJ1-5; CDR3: CASSFGDPNQPQHF; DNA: TGTGCCAGCAGCTTCGGGGACCCCAATCAGCCCCAGCATTTT
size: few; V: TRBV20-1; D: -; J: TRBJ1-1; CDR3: CSARRGSTEAFF; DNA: TGCAGTGCCCGAAGAGGGTCGACTGAAGCTTTCTTT
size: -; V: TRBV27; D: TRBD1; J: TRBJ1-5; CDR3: CASSLRTGGSNQPQHF; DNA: TGTGCCAGCAGTCTTCGGACAGGGGGGAGCAATCAGCCCCAGCATTTT
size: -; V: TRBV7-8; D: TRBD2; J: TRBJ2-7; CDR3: CASSPRTSGRHGTQYF; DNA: TGTGCCAGCAGCCCCCGGACTAGCGGGAGGCATGGCACCCAGTACTTC
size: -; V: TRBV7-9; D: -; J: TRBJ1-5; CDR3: CASSEPNQPQHF; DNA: TGTGCCAGCAGCGAACCCAATCAGCCCCAGCATTTT
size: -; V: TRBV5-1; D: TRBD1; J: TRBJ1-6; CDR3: CASSLNRQGENSPLHF; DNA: TGCGCCAGCAGCTTGAATAGACAGGGAGAAAATTCACCCCTCCACTTT